The T cell receptor beta chain described here comes from a study of T cells in Graves' hyperthyroidism and ophthalmopathy. Study results and caveats: Through a model of 13 V-J features, ophthalmopathy was separated from stable hyperthyroidism. Blood also contained most expanded thyroid clonotypes above 0.001.

Researchers took RNA transcripts and amplified the TCR beta CDR3 regions from them. First-round RT-PCR with HTBI primers amplified the TCR CDR3 region. TCRdb processed the multiplex PCR reads anew with MiXCR; each CDR3 protein has one entry. The repertoire holds about 840,000 distinct CDR3 sequences, with roughly 40% as singletons. Exclusion of patients followed from uncontrolled infection, other autoimmune disease, pregnancy or lactation. Germline V gene lookup returns CDR1 SGHAT and CDR2 FQNNGV. The CDR3 sequence is 16 residues long. This clonotype was seen a handful of times. No antigen is known for it. One end of the junction is discordant with germline, which a read error may explain.

The genes are TRBV11-2 and TRBJ2-5; 10 nucleotides agree with TRBD1. This clonotype was sampled from a man younger than 35 with Graves' hyperthyroidism. The source material was blood. CDR3 DNA sequence: TGCGCCAGCAGCCACCCAGGACGGGACAGGGGAGAGACCCAGTACTTC. As protein: CASSHPGRDRGETQYF.